The clone carrying this T cell receptor beta chain was found many times. What it recognizes is unknown. This CDR3 region has 13 residues. The germline gives CDR1 SNHLY, CDR2 FYNNEI. V was pared by 4 bases and J by 8 bases, with 11 bases between. Patients with ophthalmopathy all had a Clinical Activity Score of at least 3, a NOSPECS grade of at least 4 and duration under 3 months. The study left out patients who had uncontrolled infection, other autoimmune disease, pregnancy or lactation. This sample stems from a study of T cells in Graves' hyperthyroidism and ophthalmopathy. Study-wide points: The blood repertoire included most of the expanded thyroid clonotypes above 0.001. The authors' 13 V-J model separated ophthalmopathy from stable hyperthyroidism.

RNA transcripts gave rise to amplified TCR beta CDR3 regions. When the TCR CDR3 underwent first-round RT-PCR, the HTBI primer set was used. From the multiplex PCR reads, TCRdb called clonotypes with MiXCR, one entry per CDR3 protein. The top ten clones hold 15% to 20% of a sample with 300,000 to 450,000 distinct CDR3 sequences, around 15% of them seen once. Sequences were obtained from blood. This chain connects TRBV2 to TRBJ1-4; D is perhaps TRBD1 (5 bases). The receptor's source is a woman aged 25 to 39 with Graves' ophthalmopathy. The CDR3 region has the DNA TGTGCCAGCAGTGGGGGCTGGAAGGAAAAACTGTTTTTT. Encoded protein: CASSGGWKEKLFF.